This entry lists 11 T cell receptor beta chains sequenced from one sample in a study of cytomegalovirus exposure and HLA in healthy donors. PCR primers comprised 60 Vbeta and 13 Jbeta primers. Here immunoSEQ multiplex PCR was the method, and the copy in TCRdb shows in-frame clones only, minus some. Of about 150,000 clones listed, roughly 82% are singletons. The sequenced sample was PBMCs. The receptors here all came from a woman in her forties or fifties in good health and CMV-seropositive.

V usage is TRBV5-6 and J usage is TRBJ2-7; 12 bases are a match to TRBD2. The CDR3 extends over 16 amino acids. With V trimmed by 5 bases and J by 3 bases, 9 bases remained unmatched. Germline V gene data show CDR1 as SGHDT and CDR2 as YYEEEE. CDR3 residues: CASRVRTSGAIYEQYF. CDR3 coding DNA: TGTGCCAGCAGGGTTCGGACTAGCGGGGCAATCTACGAGCAGTACTTC.

The rearrangement joins TRBV7-8 to TRBJ1-5; maybe TRBD1 (5 bases). V was pared by 5 bases and J by 7 bases, with 18 bases between. CDR1 SGHVS and CDR2 FQNEAQ come from the germline V gene. This CDR3 comprises 15 residues. The CDR3 DNA is TGTGCCAGCAGCCTAGAAGCGGGGGGAAGGCAGCCCCAGCATTTT. The encoded protein is CASSLEAGGRQPQHF.

This chain links TRBV4-1 with TRBJ2-5; 10 nucleotides match TRBD1. Judging by the DNA end, TRBJ2-7 fits better; the J call may be wrong. Germline V lookup: CDR1 MGHRA, CDR2 YSYEKL. This CDR3 has 17 residues. The CDR3 DNA is TGCGCCAGCAGCCACCACCCGACAGGGGGCTCGTCCTACGAGCAGTACTTC. It specifies CASSHHPTGGSSYEQYF.

The chain has TRBV27 and TRBJ2-2; 11 bases match TRBD1. The CDR3 runs to 15 residues. Germline V gives CDR1 MNHEY, CDR2 SMNVEV (reference sequence). The V and J ends lost 5 bases and 6 bases, in that order; junction bases with no gene match: 5. This chain's CDR3 is CASSRTGGPPGELFF. CDR3 in DNA: TGTGCCAGCAGTCGGACAGGGGGCCCGCCCGGGGAGCTGTTTTTT.

The chain uses TRBV7-2 and TRBJ2-1; D unclear. CDR1 and CDR2 from the germline V gene are SGHTA and FQGNSA. V lost 3 bases and J 8 bases, leaving 8 bases between the germline ends. The CDR3 totals 12 residues. CDR3 residues: CASSFSPDEQFF. Here the CDR3 DNA reads TGTGCCAGCAGCTTCTCGCCGGATGAGCAGTTCTTC.

This chain joins TRBV6-5 and TRBJ2-3; D remains unclear. The V gene lost 5 bases and the J gene lost 9 bases, with 12 bases spanning the gap. Germline V gene sequence: CDR1 MNHEY, CDR2 SVGAGI. CDR3 size: 12 residues. The CDR3 DNA sequence: TGTGCCAGCAGTCCGAGAGGATTAACGCAGTATTTT. Translated: CASSPRGLTQYF.

This clone was counted a single time. The CDR3 DNA sequence: TGCAGCGTTGACGGGGGACAGGGCCACGAGCAGTACTTC. Protein: CSVDGGQGHEQYF. V gene TRBV29-1 combines with J gene TRBJ2-7, with 9 nucleotides matching TRBD1. The CDR3 spans 13 residues. Trimming at V came to 3 bases and at J to 5 bases, leaving 5 bases not matched to a gene. In germline, CDR1 is SQVTM, CDR2 ANQGSEA.

V usage is TRBV10-3 and J usage is TRBJ2-7, with 8 nucleotides matching TRBD1. The V gene end was trimmed by 10 bases and the J gene end by 0 bases; junction bases not matched to a gene: 14. Germline loops: CDR1 ENHRY, CDR2 SYGVKD. The CDR3 length is 16 residues. CDR3 loop: CATGAGQGYSSYEQYF. The DNA for the CDR3 is TGTGCCACCGGCGCTGGACAGGGATACAGCTCCTACGAGCAGTACTTC.

The rearrangement links TRBV5-6 to TRBJ2-7; 8 bases match TRBD1. Germline trimming cut 1 base from V and 5 bases from J; bases unmatched to any gene: 11. Germline lookup yields CDR1 SGHDT and CDR2 YYEEEE. The CDR3 totals 16 residues. CDR3 sequence reads: CASSLRGVRGPDEQYF. The CDR3 region has the DNA TGTGCCAGCAGCTTGCGTGGCGTCAGGGGGCCGGACGAGCAGTACTTC.

The CDR3 coding sequence is TGTGCCAGCAGCTTAGGGGCGGGGACTAACTATGGCTACACCTTC. Protein sequence: CASSLGAGTNYGYTF. This chain links TRBV13 with TRBJ1-2; D is undetermined. The V end lost 0 bases, the J end lost 0 bases, and 8 bases lay between the germline ends. Germline-derived CDR1 and CDR2 are PRHDT and FYEKMQ (reference sequence). The CDR3 totals 15 residues.

The chain joins TRBV5-6 to TRBJ1-2; the D is unclear. Trimming took off 4 bases at V and 6 bases at J, with 7 bases between the two ends. CDR1 and CDR2 from the germline V gene are SGHDT and YYEEEE. The CDR3 covers 11 residues. CDR3 sequence reads: CASSLDNGYTF. CDR3 in DNA: TGTGCCAGCAGCCTGGATAATGGCTACACCTTC.